This TCR beta chain appears in the sequencing data of a study of cytomegalovirus exposure and HLA in healthy donors. The PCR made use of 60 Vbeta and 13 Jbeta primers. Only in-frame clones appear in the TCRdb table, and some are missing; sequencing was by immunoSEQ multiplex PCR. The sample contains under 200,000 clones, 75% to 90% of which appear only once. Study outcomes and limitations: In an earlier analysis, in some 540 donors, most V segments appeared productive either ~87% or ~30% of the time. Investigators reported approximately 170 TCR beta chains as tied to cytomegalovirus.

Notes on this clone: What it binds is unknown.

The receptor's source is a male donor in good health and CMV-seronegative. The sequencing sample was made of PBMCs.

CDR3 loop: CASSLGQGYYGYTF. Here the CDR3 DNA reads TGTGCCAGCAGCTTGGGACAGGGGTACTATGGCTACACCTTC. The chain recombines TRBV5-5 with TRBJ1-2; 8 positions agree with TRBD1. The CDR3 spans 14 residues. CDR1 SGHKS and CDR2 YYEKEE come from the germline V gene (reference sequence). J gave up 3 bases and V 0 bases, and 1 base lay outside the gene matches.